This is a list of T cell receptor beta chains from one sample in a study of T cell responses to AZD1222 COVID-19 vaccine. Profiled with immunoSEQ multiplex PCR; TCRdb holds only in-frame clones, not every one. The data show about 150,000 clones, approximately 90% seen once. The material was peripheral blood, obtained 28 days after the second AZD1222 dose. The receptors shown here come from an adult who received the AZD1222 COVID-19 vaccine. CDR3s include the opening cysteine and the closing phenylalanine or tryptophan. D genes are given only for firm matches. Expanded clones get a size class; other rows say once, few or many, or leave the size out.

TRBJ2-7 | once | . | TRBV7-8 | CASSLGMIAYEQYF | TGTGCCAGCAGCTTAGGTATGATAGCCTACGAGCAGTACTTC
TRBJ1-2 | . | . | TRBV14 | CASSEGLRYGYTF | TGTGCCAGCAGCGAGGGACTCCGCTATGGCTACACCTTC
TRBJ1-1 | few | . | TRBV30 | CAWSEGREAFF | TGTGCCTGGAGTGAGGGTCGTGAAGCTTTCTTT
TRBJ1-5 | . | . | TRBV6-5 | CASRGYSNQPQHF | TGTGCCAGCAGAGGGTATAGCAATCAGCCCCAGCATTTT
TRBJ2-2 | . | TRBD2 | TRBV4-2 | CASSHGLATNTGELFF | TGTGCCAGCAGCCATGGACTAGCCACGAACACCGGGGAGCTGTTTTTT
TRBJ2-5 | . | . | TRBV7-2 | CASSQIQGRETQYF | TGTGCCAGCAGCCAAATCCAGGGTAGGGAGACCCAGTACTTC
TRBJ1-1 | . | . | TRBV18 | CASSPATGNTEAFF | TGTGCCAGCTCACCAGCAACAGGGAACACTGAAGCTTTCTTT
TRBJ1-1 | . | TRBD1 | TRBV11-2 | CASSTGQGIMNTEAFF | TGTGCCAGCAGCACCGGACAGGGGATCATGAACACTGAAGCTTTCTTT
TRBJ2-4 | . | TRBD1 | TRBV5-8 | CASSRGTGSKNIQYF | TGTGCCAGCAGCCGGGGGACAGGGTCCAAAAACATTCAGTACTTC
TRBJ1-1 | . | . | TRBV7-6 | CASSRGGFTEAFF | TGTGCCAGCAGCCGAGGAGGGTTCACTGAAGCTTTCTTT
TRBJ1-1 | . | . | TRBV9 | CASSVAGLNTEAFF | TGTGCCAGCAGCGTAGCGGGGTTGAACACTGAAGCTTTCTTT
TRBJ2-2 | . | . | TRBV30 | CAWSLSAGELFF | TGTGCCTGGAGTCTGAGTGCCGGGGAGCTGTTTTTT
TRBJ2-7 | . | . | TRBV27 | CASSSTRNRDEQYF | TGTGCCAGCAGTTCCACCCGCAACAGGGACGAGCAGTACTTC
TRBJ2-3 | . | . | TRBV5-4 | CASSRMGVADTQYF | TGTGCCAGCAGCCGAATGGGGGTGGCGGATACGCAGTATTTT
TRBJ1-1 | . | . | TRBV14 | CASSQDRGRATEAFF | TGTGCCAGCAGCCAAGATCGAGGAAGGGCCACTGAAGCTTTCTTT
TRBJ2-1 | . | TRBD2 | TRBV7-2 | CASSQGLAGAIRSYNEQFF | TGTGCCAGCAGCCAAGGACTAGCGGGAGCGATCCGCTCCTACAATGAGCAGTTCTTC
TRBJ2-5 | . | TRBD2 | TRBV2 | CASSGAGRYQETQYF | TGTGCCAGCAGTGGAGCGGGGAGGTACCAAGAGACCCAGTACTTC
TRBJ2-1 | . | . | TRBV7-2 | CASSSDWLGSNEQFF | TGTGCCAGCAGCTCTGACTGGCTAGGGTCCAATGAGCAGTTCTTC
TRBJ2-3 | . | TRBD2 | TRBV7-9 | CASSPLPGLAGGADTQYF | TGTGCCAGCAGCCCCCTGCCGGGACTAGCGGGAGGGGCAGATACGCAGTATTTT
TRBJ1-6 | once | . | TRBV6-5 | CASRLQFRDSPLHF | TGTGCCAGCAGACTACAGTTCCGGGATTCACCCCTCCACTTT
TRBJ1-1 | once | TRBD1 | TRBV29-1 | CSVGGGPNTEAFF | TGCAGCGTTGGAGGGGGCCCGAACACTGAAGCTTTCTTT
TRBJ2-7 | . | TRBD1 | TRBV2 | CASSAGTGGYEQYF | TGTGCCAGCAGCGCCGGGACAGGTGGATACGAGCAGTACTTC
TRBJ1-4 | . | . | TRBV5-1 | CASSITGSSSTNEKLFF | TGCGCCAGCAGCATAACGGGCTCTTCTTCAACTAATGAAAAACTGTTTTTT
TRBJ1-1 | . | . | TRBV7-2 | CASSPNMDTEAFF | TGTGCCAGCAGCCCAAACATGGACACTGAAGCTTTCTTT
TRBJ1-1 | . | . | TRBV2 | CASTPLVGDTEAFF | TGTGCCAGCACTCCCCTAGTCGGGGACACTGAAGCTTTCTTT
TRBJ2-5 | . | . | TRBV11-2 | CASSFAQGQETQYF | TGTGCCAGCAGCTTCGCGCAGGGCCAAGAGACCCAGTACTTC
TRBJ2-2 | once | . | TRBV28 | CASSEIPGAPNTGELFF | TGTGCCAGCAGTGAAATCCCAGGGGCGCCCAACACCGGGGAGCTGTTTTTT
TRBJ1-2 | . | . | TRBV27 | CASSPGDFDGYTF | TGTGCCAGCAGCCCTGGGGACTTCGATGGCTACACCTTC
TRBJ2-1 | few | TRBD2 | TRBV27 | CASSLLGLAGANEQFF | TGTGCCAGCAGTTTATTAGGACTAGCGGGAGCTAATGAGCAGTTCTTC
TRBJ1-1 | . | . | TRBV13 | CASSPMTEREAEAFF | TGTGCCAGCAGCCCCATGACCGAGAGAGAAGCTGAAGCTTTCTTT
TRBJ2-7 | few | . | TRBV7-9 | CASNEGSLYEQYF | TGTGCCAGCAACGAGGGGTCCCTCTACGAGCAGTACTTC
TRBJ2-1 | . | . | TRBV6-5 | CASGPSYNEQFF | TGTGCCAGCGGGCCATCCTACAATGAGCAGTTCTTC
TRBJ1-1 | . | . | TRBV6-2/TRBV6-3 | CASSADLGMNTEAFF | TGTGCCAGCAGCGCAGACCTGGGGATGAACACTGAAGCTTTCTTT
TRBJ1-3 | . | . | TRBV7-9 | CASSLGPTASGNTIYF | TGTGCCAGCAGCTTAGGTCCTACAGCCTCTGGAAACACCATATATTTT
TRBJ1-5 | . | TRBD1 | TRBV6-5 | CASRGQGASQPQHF | TGTGCCAGCAGGGGACAGGGGGCAAGTCAGCCCCAGCATTTT